The text below deals with one T cell receptor beta chain. No cognate antigen has been identified for it. The input lacks base qualities; no much larger clone sits a single base away. This sample was included in a study of blood T cell repertoires in COVID-19 (dated by TCRdb to the early 2020s). Concerning the study at large: Samples covering the acute and convalescent phases of COVID-19 were provided by collaborators in the United States, Italy and Spain. A freely available public database, intended as a resource for researchers studying the immune response to SARS-CoV-2, is where the repertoires were released. Deeply sampled blood TCRbeta repertoires from subjects exposed to, actively infected with, or recovered from COVID-19 were included in the dataset. The material from the prospective study consisted of cDNA or gDNA derived from T cells, B-cell-depleted T cells, or PBMCs. Where available, HLA class I and class II types were obtained from metadata supplied by the sample provider rather than from assay-based typing. The samples were drawn from the first 160 participants of the ongoing ImmuneRACE study and from about 1,200 subjects provided by 6 global collaborators. A de-identified subject ID, COVID-19 status, age in years and sex were almost always included in the sample metadata. Beyond this particular receptor, the publication reports: Clinical and demographic metadata were provided uncurated, with the amount varying by source and participant.

Whole blood was collected in K2EDTA tubes by collaborating institutions according to the institutions' own protocols. For TCRbeta analysis, collaborator samples were shipped as frozen whole blood, as isolated PBMCs, or as DNA extracted from either sample type. Germline trimming: 5 bases from V, 5 bases from J; junction bases outside gene matches: 8. In the germline V gene (reference sequence), CDR1 corresponds to DFQATT and CDR2 to SNEGSKA. From the cysteine up to the phenylalanine, the CDR3 has a length of 15 residues. Just CDR3 DNA is preserved here, 45 bases in frame from base 1. The immunoSEQ Assay, a bias-controlled multiplex PCR, was used to amplify TCRbeta CDR3 regions from genomic DNA. As for the original processing: Nucleated cell counts per sample were estimated from amplification of reference gene primers within the assay. To quantify the absolute abundance of each unique TCRbeta CDR3 rearrangement, sequence reads were collapsed and filtered. Productive Simpson clonality was computed per sample as the square root of Simpson's diversity index over productive rearrangements. The table comes from immuneACCESS by way of TCRdb, which keeps in-frame sequences with V and J called. Part of the clones is missing from these tables; in studies checked, under half for an unresolved V gene and the rest for unknown reasons. That table is the source of V, J and clone size, and D and trimming were worked out from the DNA. The sample table lists roughly 15,000 clones, roughly 80% of them with a count of one. The ten largest make up 28% of the sample.

The rearranged segments are TRBV20-1 and TRBJ2-1; TRBD2 matches 11 bases in the middle. Sequencing was done on a sample of peripheral blood. This receptor was identified in a human donor in a cohort sampled during active COVID-19. The DNA sequence is given as TGCAGTGCTCGTGGGATAGCGGGAGGGAACAATGAGCAGTTCTTC. It specifies CSARGIAGGNNEQFF.